This TCR beta chain stems from a study of OX40 agonist ivuxolimab in advanced cancers. Assay: immunoSEQ multiplex PCR; the TCRdb copy retains only in-frame clones and omits some. Among about 41,000 clones listed, around 81% were seen once. V dropped 5 bases and J dropped 0 bases, with 4 bases sitting between them. Germline V lookup: CDR1 LGHNA, CDR2 YNFKEQ. CDR3 length: 12 amino acids. The source of this sequence is an adult with an advanced solid tumor such as melanoma, head and neck, liver or kidney cancer. The sequenced sample was CD4+ or CD8+ T cells sorted from blood, obtained in a trial of the OX40 agonist ivuxolimab. This chain uses TRBV4-2 with TRBJ1-1; unclear D gene. For the CDR3, the DNA is TGTGCCAGCAGCGCAATGAACACTGAAGCTTTCTTT. Its translation: CASSAMNTEAFF.